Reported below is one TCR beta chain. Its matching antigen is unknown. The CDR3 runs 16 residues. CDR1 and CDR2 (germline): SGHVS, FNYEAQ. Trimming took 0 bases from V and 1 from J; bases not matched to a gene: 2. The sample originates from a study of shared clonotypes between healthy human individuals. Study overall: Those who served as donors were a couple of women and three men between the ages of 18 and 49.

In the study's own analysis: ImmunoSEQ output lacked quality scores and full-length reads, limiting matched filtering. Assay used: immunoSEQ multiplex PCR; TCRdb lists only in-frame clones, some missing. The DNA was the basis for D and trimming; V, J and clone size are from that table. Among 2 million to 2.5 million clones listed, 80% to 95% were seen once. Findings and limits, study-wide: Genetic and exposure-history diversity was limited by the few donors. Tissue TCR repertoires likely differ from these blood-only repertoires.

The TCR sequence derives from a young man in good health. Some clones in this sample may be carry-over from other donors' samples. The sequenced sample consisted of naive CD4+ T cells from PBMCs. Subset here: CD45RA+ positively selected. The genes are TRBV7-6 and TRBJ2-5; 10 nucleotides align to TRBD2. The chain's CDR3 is CASSLALAGSQETQYF. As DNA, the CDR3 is TGTGCCAGCAGCTTAGCACTAGCGGGGAGCCAAGAGACCCAGTACTTC.